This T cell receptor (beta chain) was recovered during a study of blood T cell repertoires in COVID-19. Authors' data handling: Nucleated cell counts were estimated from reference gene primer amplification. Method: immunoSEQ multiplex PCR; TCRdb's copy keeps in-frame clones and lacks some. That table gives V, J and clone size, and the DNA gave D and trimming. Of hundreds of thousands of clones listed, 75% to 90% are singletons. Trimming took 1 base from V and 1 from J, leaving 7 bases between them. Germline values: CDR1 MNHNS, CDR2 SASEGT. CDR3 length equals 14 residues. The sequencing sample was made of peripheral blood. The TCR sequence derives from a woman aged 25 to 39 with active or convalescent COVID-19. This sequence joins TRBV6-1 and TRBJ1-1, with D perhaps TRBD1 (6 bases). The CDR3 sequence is CASSEGGQNTEAFF. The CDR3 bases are TGTGCCAGCAGTGAAGGGGGGCAGAACACTGAAGCTTTCTTT.